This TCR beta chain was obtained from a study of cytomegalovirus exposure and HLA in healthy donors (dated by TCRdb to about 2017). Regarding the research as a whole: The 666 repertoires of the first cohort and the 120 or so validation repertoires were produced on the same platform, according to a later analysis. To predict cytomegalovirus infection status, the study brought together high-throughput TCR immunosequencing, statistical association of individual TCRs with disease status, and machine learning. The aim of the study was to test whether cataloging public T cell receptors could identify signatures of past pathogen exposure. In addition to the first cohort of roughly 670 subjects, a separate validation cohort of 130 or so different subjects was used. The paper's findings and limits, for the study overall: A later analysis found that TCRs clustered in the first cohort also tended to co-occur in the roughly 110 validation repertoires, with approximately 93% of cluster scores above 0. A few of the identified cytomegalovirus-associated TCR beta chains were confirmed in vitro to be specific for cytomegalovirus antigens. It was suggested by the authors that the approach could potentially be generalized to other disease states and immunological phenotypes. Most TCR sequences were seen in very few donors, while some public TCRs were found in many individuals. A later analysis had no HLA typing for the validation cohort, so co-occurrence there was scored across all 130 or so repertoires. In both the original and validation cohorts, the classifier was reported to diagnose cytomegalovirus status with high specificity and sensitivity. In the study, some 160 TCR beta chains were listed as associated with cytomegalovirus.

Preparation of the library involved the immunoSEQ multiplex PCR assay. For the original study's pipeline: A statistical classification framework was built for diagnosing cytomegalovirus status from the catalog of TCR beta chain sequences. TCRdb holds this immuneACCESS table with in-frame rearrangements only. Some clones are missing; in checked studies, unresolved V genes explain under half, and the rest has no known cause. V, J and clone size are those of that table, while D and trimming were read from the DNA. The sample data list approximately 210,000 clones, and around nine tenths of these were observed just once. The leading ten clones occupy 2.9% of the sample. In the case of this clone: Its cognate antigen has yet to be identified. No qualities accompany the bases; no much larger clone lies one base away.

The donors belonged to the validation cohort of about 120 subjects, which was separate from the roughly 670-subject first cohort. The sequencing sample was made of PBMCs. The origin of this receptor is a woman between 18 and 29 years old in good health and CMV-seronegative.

The DNA is TGTGCCAGCAGTCCTCACCAGGGTCTTGGGGGGAATCAGCCCCAGCATTTT. This encodes CASSPHQGLGGNQPQHF. In this chain, TRBV27 is recombined with TRBJ1-5; the best D guess is TRBD1, with 5 bases matching. The CDR3 goes from the cysteine to the phenylalanine over 17 residues. Left in the record is the CDR3 DNA by itself, 51 bases read in frame from the first base. V lost 5 bases and J lost 4 bases; the stretch between them is 21 bases long. CDR1 and CDR2 are drawn from the germline V gene (reference sequence): MNHEY, SMNVEV.